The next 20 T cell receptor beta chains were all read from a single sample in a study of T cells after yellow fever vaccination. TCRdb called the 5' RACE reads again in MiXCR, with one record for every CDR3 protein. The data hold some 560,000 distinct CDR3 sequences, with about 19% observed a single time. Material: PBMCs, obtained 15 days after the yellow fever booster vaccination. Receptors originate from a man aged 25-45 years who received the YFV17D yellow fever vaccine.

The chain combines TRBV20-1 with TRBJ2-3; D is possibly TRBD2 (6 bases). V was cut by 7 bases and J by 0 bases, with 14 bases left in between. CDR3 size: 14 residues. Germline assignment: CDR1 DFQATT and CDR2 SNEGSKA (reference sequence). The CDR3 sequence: CSVSRRESTDTQYF. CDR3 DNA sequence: TGCAGTGTCTCGAGACGGGAGAGCACAGATACGCAGTATTTT.

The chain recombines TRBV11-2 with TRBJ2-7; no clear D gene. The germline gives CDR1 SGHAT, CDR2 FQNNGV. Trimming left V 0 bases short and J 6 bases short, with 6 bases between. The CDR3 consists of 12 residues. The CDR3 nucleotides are TGTGCCAGCAGCTTAGATCGGCTCGAGCAGTACTTC. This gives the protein CASSLDRLEQYF. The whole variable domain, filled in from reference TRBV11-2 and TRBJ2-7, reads EAGVAQSPRYKIIEKRQSVAFWCNPISGHATLYWYQQILGQGPKLLIQFQNNGVVDDSQLPKDRFSAERLKGVDSTLKIQPAKLEDSAVYLCASSLDRLEQYFGPGTRLTVT.

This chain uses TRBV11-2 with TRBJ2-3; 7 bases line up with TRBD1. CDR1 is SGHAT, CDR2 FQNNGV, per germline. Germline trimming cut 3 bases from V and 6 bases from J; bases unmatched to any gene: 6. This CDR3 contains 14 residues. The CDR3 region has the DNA TGTGCCAGCAGCTTTCGGACAGGCCCCGATACGCAGTATTTT. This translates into CASSFRTGPDTQYF.

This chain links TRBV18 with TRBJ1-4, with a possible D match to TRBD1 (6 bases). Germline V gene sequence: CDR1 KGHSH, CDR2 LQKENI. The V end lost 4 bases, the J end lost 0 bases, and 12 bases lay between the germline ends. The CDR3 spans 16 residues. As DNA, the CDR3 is TGTGCCAGCTCACACATTACAGGGACAACTAATGAAAAACTGTTTTTT. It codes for CASSHITGTTNEKLFF.

CDR3 residues: CASRFRDRGLYEQYF. The CDR3 nucleotides are TGTGCCAGCAGATTTAGGGACAGGGGACTCTACGAGCAGTACTTC. The chain is built from TRBV6-1 and TRBJ2-7, with 10 bases fitting TRBD1. The CDR3 sequence is 15 residues long. Germline CDR1 reads MNHNS; CDR2 reads SASEGT. Trimming took 6 bases from V and 3 from J; bases not matched to a gene: 8.

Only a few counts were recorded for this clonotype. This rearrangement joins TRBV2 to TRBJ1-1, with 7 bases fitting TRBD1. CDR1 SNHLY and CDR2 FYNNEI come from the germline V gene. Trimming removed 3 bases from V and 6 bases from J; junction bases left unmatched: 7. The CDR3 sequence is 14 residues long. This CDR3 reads CASSERQGSPEAFF. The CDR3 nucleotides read TGTGCCAGCAGTGAGAGACAGGGTTCACCTGAAGCTTTCTTT. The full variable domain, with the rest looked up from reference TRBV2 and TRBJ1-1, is EPEVTQTPSHQVTQMGQEVILRCVPISNHLYFYWYRQILGQKVEFLVSFYNNEISEKSEIFDDQFSVERPDGSNFTLKIRSTKLEDSAMYFCASSERQGSPEAFFGQGTRLTVV.

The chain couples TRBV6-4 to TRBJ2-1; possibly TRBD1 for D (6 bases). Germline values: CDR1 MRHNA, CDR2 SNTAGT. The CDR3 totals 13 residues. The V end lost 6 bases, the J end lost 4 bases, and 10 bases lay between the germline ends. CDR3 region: CASRGQPYNEQFF. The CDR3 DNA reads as TGTGCCAGCAGAGGACAGCCTTACAATGAGCAGTTCTTC.

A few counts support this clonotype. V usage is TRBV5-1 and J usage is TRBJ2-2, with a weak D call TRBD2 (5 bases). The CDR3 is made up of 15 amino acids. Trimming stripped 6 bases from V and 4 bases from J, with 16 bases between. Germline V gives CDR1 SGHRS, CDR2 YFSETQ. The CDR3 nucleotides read TGCGCCAGCATCTCCGGAGCGGAGGTCACCGGGGAGCTGTTTTTT. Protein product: CASISGAEVTGELFF. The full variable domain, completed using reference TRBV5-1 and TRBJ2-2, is KAGVTQTPRYLIKTRGQQVTLSCSPISGHRSVSWYQQTPGQGLQFLFEYFSETQRNKGNFPGRFSGRQFSNSRSEMNVSTLELGDSALYLCASISGAEVTGELFFGEGSRLTVL.

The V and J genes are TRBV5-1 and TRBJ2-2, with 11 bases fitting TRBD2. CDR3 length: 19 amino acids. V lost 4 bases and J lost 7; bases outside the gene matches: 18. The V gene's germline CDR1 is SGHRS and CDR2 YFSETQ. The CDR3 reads CASSPTPVGTSGNSGELFF. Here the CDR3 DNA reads TGCGCCAGCAGCCCAACTCCGGTCGGGACTAGCGGAAATAGCGGGGAGCTGTTTTTT.

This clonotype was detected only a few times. For the CDR3, the DNA is TGTGCCAGCAGCCGCTTTGCGGGAAGCTCCTACGAGCAGTACTTC. Amino acid sequence: CASSRFAGSSYEQYF. The gene calls are TRBV3-1 and TRBJ2-7, with D possibly TRBD2 on 6 matching bases. Germline assignment: CDR1 LGHDT and CDR2 YNNKEL (reference sequence). CDR3 length: 15 amino acids. V shed 4 bases and J shed 0 bases, with 13 bases lying between them.

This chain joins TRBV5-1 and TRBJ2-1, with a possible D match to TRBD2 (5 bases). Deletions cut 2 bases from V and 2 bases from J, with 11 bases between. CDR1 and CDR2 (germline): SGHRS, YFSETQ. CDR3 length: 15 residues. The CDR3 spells CASSFEEATYNEQFF. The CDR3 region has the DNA TGCGCCAGCAGCTTCGAGGAGGCCACCTACAATGAGCAGTTCTTC.

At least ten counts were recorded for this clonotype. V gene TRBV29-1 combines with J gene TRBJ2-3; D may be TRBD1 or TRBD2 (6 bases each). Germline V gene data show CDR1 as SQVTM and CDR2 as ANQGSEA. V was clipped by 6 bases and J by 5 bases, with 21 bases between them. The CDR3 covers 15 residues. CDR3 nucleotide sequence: TGCAGCGTCCCCACTTCCGGGGGCTGGCAAGATACGCAGTATTTT. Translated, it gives CSVPTSGGWQDTQYF.

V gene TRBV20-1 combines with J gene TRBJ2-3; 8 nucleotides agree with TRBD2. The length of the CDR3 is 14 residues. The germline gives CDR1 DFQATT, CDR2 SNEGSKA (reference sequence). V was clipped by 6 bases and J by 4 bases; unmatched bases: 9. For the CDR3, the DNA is TGCAGTGCGAAAAGCGGGAGAGGCGCAGATACGCAGTATTTT. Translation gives CSAKSGRGADTQYF.

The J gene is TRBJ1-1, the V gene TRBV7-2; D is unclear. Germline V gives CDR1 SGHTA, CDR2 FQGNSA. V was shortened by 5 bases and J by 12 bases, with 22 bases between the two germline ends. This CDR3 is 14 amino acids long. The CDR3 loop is CASSPIWSAARTFF. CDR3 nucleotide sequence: TGTGCCAGCAGCCCTATCTGGTCGGCGGCGAGGACTTTCTTT.

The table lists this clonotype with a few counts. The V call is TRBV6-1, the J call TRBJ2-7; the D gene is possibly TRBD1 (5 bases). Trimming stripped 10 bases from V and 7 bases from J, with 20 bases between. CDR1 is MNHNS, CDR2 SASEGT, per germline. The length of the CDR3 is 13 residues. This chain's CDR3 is CATQQPQGWEQYF. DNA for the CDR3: TGTGCCACCCAACAGCCCCAGGGATGGGAGCAGTACTTC.

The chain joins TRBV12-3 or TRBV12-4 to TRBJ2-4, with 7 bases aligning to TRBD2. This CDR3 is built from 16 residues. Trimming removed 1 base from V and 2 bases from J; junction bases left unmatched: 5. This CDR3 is CASSLGAGAPKNIQYF. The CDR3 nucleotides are TGTGCCAGCAGTTTAGGGGCGGGAGCCCCCAAAAACATTCAGTACTTC.

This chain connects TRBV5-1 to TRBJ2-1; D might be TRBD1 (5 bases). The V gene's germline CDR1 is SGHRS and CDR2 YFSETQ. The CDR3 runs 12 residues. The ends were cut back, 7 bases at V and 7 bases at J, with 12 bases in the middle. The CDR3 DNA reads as TGCGCCAGCCTAGACAGCCTTAATGAGCAGTTCTTC. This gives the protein CASLDSLNEQFF. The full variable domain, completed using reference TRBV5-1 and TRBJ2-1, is KAGVTQTPRYLIKTRGQQVTLSCSPISGHRSVSWYQQTPGQGLQFLFEYFSETQRNKGNFPGRFSGRQFSNSRSEMNVSTLELGDSALYLCASLDSLNEQFFGPGTRLTVL.

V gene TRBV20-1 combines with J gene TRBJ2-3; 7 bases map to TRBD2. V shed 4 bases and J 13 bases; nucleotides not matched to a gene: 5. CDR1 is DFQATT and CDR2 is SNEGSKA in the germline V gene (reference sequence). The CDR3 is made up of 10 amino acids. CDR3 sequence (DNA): TGCAGTGCTATTAGCGGGTCGGAGTATTTT. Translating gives CSAISGSEYF.

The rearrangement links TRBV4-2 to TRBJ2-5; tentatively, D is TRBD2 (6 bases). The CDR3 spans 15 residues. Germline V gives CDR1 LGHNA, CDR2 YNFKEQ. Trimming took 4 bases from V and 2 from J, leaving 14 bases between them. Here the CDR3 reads CASSRRDGGQETQYF. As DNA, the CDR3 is TGTGCCAGCAGCCGCCGGGACGGGGGACAAGAGACCCAGTACTTC.

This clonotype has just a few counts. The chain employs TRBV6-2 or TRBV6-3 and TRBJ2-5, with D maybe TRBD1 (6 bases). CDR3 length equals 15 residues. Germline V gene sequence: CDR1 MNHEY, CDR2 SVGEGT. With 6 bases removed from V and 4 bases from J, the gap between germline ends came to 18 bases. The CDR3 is CASSTPQGRGETQYF. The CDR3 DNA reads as TGTGCCAGCAGCACCCCGCAGGGCAGGGGAGAGACCCAGTACTTC.